The 14 T cell receptor beta chains in this list originate from one sample, sequenced in a study of T cells in Graves' hyperthyroidism and ophthalmopathy. Using RNA transcripts as the source, TCR beta CDR3 regions were amplified. The HTBI primer set drove a first-round RT-PCR of the TCR CDR3. TCRdb processed the multiplex PCR reads anew with MiXCR; each CDR3 protein has one entry. The sample contains fewer than 450,000 distinct CDR3 sequences, less than 20% of which appear only once. The sample taken for sequencing was blood. Source of these receptors: a man between 18 and 29 years old with Graves' ophthalmopathy.

The chain recombines TRBV20-1 with TRBJ2-3; TRBD1 aligns across 8 bases. The junction had 4 bases not matched to a gene; V was cut back by 2 bases and J by 0 bases. Germline CDR1 reads DFQATT; CDR2 reads SNEGSKA (reference sequence). CDR3 size: 15 residues. The CDR3 spells CSARNNRGSTDTQYF. In DNA, the CDR3 is TGCAGTGCTAGAAATAACAGGGGGAGCACAGATACGCAGTATTTT.

J is TRBJ2-3 and V is TRBV24-1; no clear D. The CDR3 totals 12 residues. The germline CDR1 and CDR2 sequences are KGHDR and SFDVKD. V was cut by 3 bases and J by 3 bases, with 3 bases left in between. CDR3 DNA sequence: TGTGCCACCAGTGATCCTACAGATACGCAGTATTTT. The encoded protein is CATSDPTDTQYF.

This sequence joins TRBV6-1 and TRBJ2-5; the D gene could be TRBD1 or TRBD2 (5 bases each). CDR3 length: 15 residues. CDR1 and CDR2 from the germline V gene are MNHNS and SASEGT. V lost 7 bases and J lost 4, with 19 bases in between. The CDR3 DNA sequence: TGTGCCAGCACCGGGACGTTTTTGATAGGAGAGACCCAGTACTTC. This codes for CASTGTFLIGETQYF.

The chain joins TRBV5-6 to TRBJ2-1; TRBD2 matches at 7 bases. The CDR3 is 17 residues long. CDR1 is SGHDT, CDR2 YYEEEE, per germline. Trimming removed 0 bases from V and 3 bases from J; junction bases left unmatched: 9. The CDR3 region has the DNA TGTGCCAGCAGCTTGGGGGGGGGGAAGGCAGACTACAATGAGCAGTTCTTC. Protein: CASSLGGGKADYNEQFF.

The chain carries TRBV28 and TRBJ1-2; 7 bases map to TRBD1. This CDR3 region has 14 residues. J was trimmed by 6 bases and V by 6 bases; bases with no gene match: 10. The germline gives CDR1 MDHEN, CDR2 SYDVKM. The CDR3 bases are TGTGCCAGCAGCTCCCGACAGGGCATCGATGGCTACACCTTC. Protein product: CASSSRQGIDGYTF.

This clonotype showed up many times. The chain joins TRBV19 to TRBJ1-1; no clear D gene. The CDR3 has 11 amino acids. Trimming left V 7 bases short and J 8 bases short, with 11 bases between. Germline V lookup: CDR1 LNHDA, CDR2 SQIVND (reference sequence). DNA for the CDR3: TGTGCCAGTACCAGGACCGTCGAAGCTTTCTTT. Translated: CASTRTVEAFF.

V gene TRBV19 combines with J gene TRBJ2-2, with a tentative D call TRBD1 (6 bases). The length of the CDR3 is 15 residues. Germline V CDR1 and CDR2: LNHDA, SQIVND (reference sequence). Deletions cut 5 bases from V and 14 bases from J, with 24 bases between. CDR3 DNA sequence: TGTGCCAGTAGTGGGGGTGTTACAGGGCGAGCGAAACTGTTTTTT. Amino acid sequence: CASSGGVTGRAKLFF.

This clonotype was seen repeatedly, ten times or more. CDR3 in DNA: TGTGCCAGCAAGGAGTCAGGAGAGCATCAGCCCCAGCATTTT. Translated, it gives CASKESGEHQPQHF. The J gene is TRBJ1-5, the V gene TRBV6-1, with unresolved D. V lost 7 bases to trimming and J lost 5 bases, with 15 bases between them. Germline V gene data show CDR1 as MNHNS and CDR2 as SASEGT. The CDR3 is 14 residues long.

This sequence joins TRBV4-1 and TRBJ1-6; no reliable D call. Germline V gene lookup returns CDR1 MGHRA and CDR2 YSYEKL. Trimming pared 1 base from V and 7 bases from J, leaving 17 bases between. The CDR3 spans 17 residues. This CDR3 reads CASSQGPAEEPNSPLHF. The CDR3 DNA reads as TGCGCCAGCAGCCAAGGACCCGCAGAGGAGCCCAATTCACCCCTCCACTTT.

The sample holds a few counts of this clonotype. The chain combines TRBV5-6 with TRBJ2-2; unclear D gene. Trimming stripped 5 bases from V and 6 bases from J, with 11 bases between. This CDR3 comprises 13 residues. Germline CDR1 and CDR2: SGHDT and YYEEEE. Here the CDR3 reads CASRPNPAGELFF. CDR3 sequence (DNA): TGTGCCAGCAGACCCAACCCCGCCGGGGAGCTGTTTTTT.

This clonotype was detected many times. The V gene is TRBV10-3, the J gene TRBJ1-5, with D possibly TRBD1 on 6 matching bases. With 2 bases removed from V and 2 bases from J, the gap between germline ends came to 16 bases. The CDR3 length is 17 residues. Per germline, CDR1 ENHRY and CDR2 SYGVKD. The DNA of the CDR3 is TGTGCCATCAGTGAGAAGAAACAGGGTGTCGGCAATCAGCCCCAGCATTTT. Its translation is CAISEKKQGVGNQPQHF.

This clonotype was counted between two and nine times. The chain is built from TRBV7-9 and TRBJ2-1; tentative D call: TRBD2 (5 bases). The CDR3 consists of 15 residues. Looked up from germline, CDR1 is SEHNR and CDR2 is FQNEAQ (reference sequence). Trimming removed 6 bases at V and 5 bases at J, with 17 bases between. The CDR3 DNA reads TGTGCCAGCAGTTGGTCCTCCCTCGGGGACAATGAGCAGTTCTTC. This sequence encodes CASSWSSLGDNEQFF.

This clonotype was seen repeatedly, ten times or more. The V and J genes are TRBV2 and TRBJ2-5, with 12 bases fitting TRBD2. V lost 6 bases, J lost 5 bases, and 10 bases stayed unmatched. Germline V CDR1 and CDR2: SNHLY, FYNNEI. The CDR3 has 16 residues. CDR3 residues: CASRTDLAGGRETQYF. CDR3 coding DNA: TGTGCCAGCAGGACTGATCTAGCGGGGGGGCGGGAGACCCAGTACTTC.

This clonotype was detected a few times. The rearrangement joins TRBV5-1 to TRBJ2-3; 9 nucleotides agree with TRBD2. Unmatched junction bases numbered 13, after V lost 3 bases and J lost 2 bases. The germline gives CDR1 SGHRS, CDR2 YFSETQ. CDR3 size: 18 residues. CDR3 residues: CASSSLGTAGGPTDTQYF. Written as DNA, the CDR3 is TGCGCCAGCAGCTCGCTGGGGACAGCGGGGGGCCCCACAGATACGCAGTATTTT.